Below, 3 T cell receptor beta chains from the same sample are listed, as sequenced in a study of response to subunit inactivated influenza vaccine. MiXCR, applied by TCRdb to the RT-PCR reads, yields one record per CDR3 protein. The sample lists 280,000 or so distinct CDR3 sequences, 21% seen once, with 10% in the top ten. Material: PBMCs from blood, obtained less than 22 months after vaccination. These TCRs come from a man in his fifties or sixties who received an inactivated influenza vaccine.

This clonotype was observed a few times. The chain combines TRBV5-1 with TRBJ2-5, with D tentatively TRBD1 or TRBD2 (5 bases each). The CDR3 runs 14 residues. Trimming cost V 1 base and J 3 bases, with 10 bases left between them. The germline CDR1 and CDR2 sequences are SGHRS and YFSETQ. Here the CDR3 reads CASSLMGVEETQYF. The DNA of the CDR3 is TGCGCCAGCAGCTTGATGGGGGTAGAAGAGACCCAGTACTTC.

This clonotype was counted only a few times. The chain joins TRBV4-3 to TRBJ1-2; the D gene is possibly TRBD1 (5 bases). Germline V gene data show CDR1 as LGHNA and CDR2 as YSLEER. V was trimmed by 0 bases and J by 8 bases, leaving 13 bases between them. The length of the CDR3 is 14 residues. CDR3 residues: CASSQDPQGRGYTF. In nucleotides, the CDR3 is TGCGCCAGCAGCCAAGATCCGCAGGGCCGGGGCTACACCTTC.

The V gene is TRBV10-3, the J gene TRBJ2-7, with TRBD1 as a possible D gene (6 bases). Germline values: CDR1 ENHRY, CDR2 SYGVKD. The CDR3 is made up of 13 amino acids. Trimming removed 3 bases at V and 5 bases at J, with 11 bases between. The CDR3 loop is CAISEQGENEQYF. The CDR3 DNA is TGTGCCATCAGTGAACAGGGAGAGAACGAGCAGTACTTC.